The 14 T cell receptor beta chains listed next were all sequenced from one sample in a study of human T cells and chemical hapten exposure. A single record per CDR3 protein comes from TCRdb applying MiXCR to the RACE reads. This repertoire shows 85,000 to 90,000 distinct CDR3 sequences, 9.6% found once; its top ten account for approximately 3.8%. Documented time point: pre-sensitization, week 0. Specified treatment: therapeutic diphenylcyclopropenone sensitization with weekly scalp DPC. Source: whole blood, taken in connection with sensitization to the hapten diphenylcyclopropenone (DPC). The receptors were sampled from a woman aged 40 to 49 with alopecia areata. Some clones in this sample may be carry-over from other donors' samples.

A word on this clonotype: Compared with germline, one end of the junction differs, possibly owing to a read error. The chain is built from TRBV7-3 and TRBJ2-7, with no clear D. Germline V gene sequence: CDR1 SGHTA, CDR2 FQGTGA. The CDR3 spans 15 residues. The CDR3 spells CASSLTGERSYKQYF. Written as DNA, the CDR3 is TGTGCCAGCAGCTTAACGGGTGAGCGTTCCTACAAGCAGTACTTC.

This clonotype was detected ten times or more. This rearrangement joins TRBV27 to TRBJ2-5, with 9 bases aligning to TRBD1. Germline CDR1 reads MNHEY; CDR2 reads SMNVEV (reference sequence). CDR3 size: 14 residues. V was clipped by 5 bases and J by 5 bases; unmatched bases: 6. CDR3: CASSGQGSVETQYF. CDR3 in DNA: TGTGCCAGCAGTGGACAGGGGTCGGTCGAGACCCAGTACTTC.

This clonotype was counted many times. The chain joins TRBV19 to TRBJ1-5; perhaps TRBD1 as D (5 bases). From germline, CDR1 is LNHDA and CDR2 SQIVND (reference sequence). This CDR3 region has 15 residues. Deletions cut 9 bases from V and 4 bases from J, with 19 bases between. CDR3 bases: TGTGCCAGCAGGACCTCCGGGGCGCGGAATCAGCCCCAGCATTTT. Amino acids: CASRTSGARNQPQHF. Variable domain in full (rest from reference TRBV19 and TRBJ1-5): DGGITQSPKYLFRKEGQNVTLSCEQNLNHDAMYWYRQDPGQGLRLIYYSQIVNDFQKGDIAEGYSVSREKKESFPLTVTSAQKNPTAFYLCASRTSGARNQPQHFGDGTRLSIL.

The rearrangement links TRBV5-1 to TRBJ2-1; possibly TRBD1 for D (6 bases). The CDR3 has 15 amino acids. Germline-derived CDR1 and CDR2 are SGHRS and YFSETQ. V shed 4 bases and J shed 0 bases, with 11 bases lying between them. The DNA for the CDR3 is TGCGCCAGCAGCGCGACAGGAAACTCCTACAATGAGCAGTTCTTC. Protein product: CASSATGNSYNEQFF.

The chain uses TRBV12-3 or TRBV12-4 and TRBJ2-2, with D possibly being TRBD2 (6 bases). The V gene lost 5 bases and the J gene lost 0 bases, with 13 bases spanning the gap. The CDR3 spans 16 residues. DNA of the CDR3: TGTGCCAGCAGTATAGTCTGGGGGGCGAACACCGGGGAGCTGTTTTTT. Its translation: CASSIVWGANTGELFF.

This clonotype was recorded only once. Given a far larger clone just one base away, this is likely a sequencing read error. V usage is TRBV7-2 and J usage is TRBJ2-3, with D hard to call. This CDR3 has 11 amino acids. Per germline, CDR1 SGHTA and CDR2 FQGNSA. As DNA, the CDR3 is TGTGTCAGCAGCTTAGGGGATACGCAGTATTTT. Amino acids: CVSSLGDTQYF.

The J gene is TRBJ2-7, the V gene TRBV5-1; 9 bases agree with TRBD1. CDR3 size: 15 residues. Germline V gene sequence: CDR1 SGHRS, CDR2 YFSETQ. V dropped 4 bases and J dropped 3; count of bases not matched to a gene: 8. The CDR3 nucleotides are TGCGCCAGCAGCCAACCGGGACAGGGTCTCTACGAGCAGTACTTC. Protein: CASSQPGQGLYEQYF.

This clonotype was counted ten times or more. The chain links TRBV6-2 or TRBV6-3 to TRBJ1-6; 9 nucleotides align to TRBD1. Germline lookup yields CDR1 MNHEY and CDR2 SVGEGT. V lost 5 bases and J lost 10; bases outside the gene matches: 15. CDR3 length equals 17 residues. CDR3 amino acids: CASSRPDRGIGGSPLHF. The CDR3 DNA reads TGTGCCAGCAGTCGCCCCGACAGGGGGATAGGAGGCTCACCCCTCCACTTT.

This clonotype came up once. This CDR3 reads CSAPGADYYEQYF. The CDR3 DNA sequence: TGCAGTGCCCCAGGTGCCGACTACTACGAGCAGTACTTC. The rearrangement joins TRBV20-1 to TRBJ2-7; the D gene is possibly TRBD2 (5 bases). In germline, CDR1 is DFQATT, CDR2 SNEGSKA (reference sequence). V lost 6 bases to trimming and J lost 3 bases, with 15 bases between them. The CDR3 is 13 residues long.

This clonotype was counted many times. The junction differs from germline at one of its ends, possibly a read error. The chain has TRBV7-7 and TRBJ2-5; D gene unclear. CDR3 length: 13 residues. Germline assignment: CDR1 SSHAT and CDR2 FNYEAQ (reference sequence). The CDR3 DNA is TGTGCTAGCAGCTCCGGGTCCCAAGAGACCCAGTACTTC. Its protein is CASSSGSQETQYF. The variable domain in full, completed from reference TRBV7-7 and TRBJ2-5, reads GAGVSQSPRYKVTKRGQDVTLRCDPISSHATLYWYQQALGQGPEFLTYFNYEAQPDKSGLPSDRFSAERPEGSISTLTIQRTEQRDSAMYRCASSSGSQETQYFGPGTRLLVL.

In its sample, this clonotype was seen many times. This chain uses TRBV27 with TRBJ2-5, with 10 bases matching TRBD1. V trimming: 4 bases; J trimming: 9 bases; junction bases outside the gene matches: 11. The germline CDR1 and CDR2 sequences are MNHEY and SMNVEV (reference sequence). The CDR3 covers 15 residues. The DNA of the CDR3 is TGTGCCAGCAGTTCCCGGACAGGGGGTACAAGCTCCCAGTACTTC. It translates to CASSSRTGGTSSQYF.

This clonotype was recorded a few times. This chain joins TRBV5-1 and TRBJ2-2; 8 positions agree with TRBD1. V shed 1 base and J 5 bases; nucleotides not matched to a gene: 10. CDR3 length: 17 residues. Germline CDR1 reads SGHRS; CDR2 reads YFSETQ. The CDR3 coding sequence is TGCGCCAGCAGCTTGTTCCAGGGGGCGCAGAGTACCGGGGAGCTGTTTTTT. This encodes CASSLFQGAQSTGELFF. Full variable domain (remainder filled in from reference TRBV5-1 and TRBJ2-2): KAGVTQTPRYLIKTRGQQVTLSCSPISGHRSVSWYQQTPGQGLQFLFEYFSETQRNKGNFPGRFSGRQFSNSRSEMNVSTLELGDSALYLCASSLFQGAQSTGELFFGEGSRLTVL.

This clonotype was detected only once. The chain carries TRBV4-1 and TRBJ1-4; D not certain. Trimming took 4 bases from V and 5 from J, leaving 17 bases between them. In germline, CDR1 is MGHRA, CDR2 YSYEKL. The CDR3 contains 16 residues. The CDR3 here is CASSPPAEGRNEKLFF. The CDR3, as DNA: TGCGCCAGCAGCCCCCCCGCGGAGGGAAGGAATGAAAAACTGTTTTTT.

To note about this clonotype: The junction differs from germline at one of its ends, possibly a read error. The chain couples TRBV5-1 to TRBJ2-3, with D unclear. The CDR3 is made up of 14 amino acids. Germline CDR1 is SGHRS and CDR2 is YFSETQ. The CDR3 here is CASSLILNSDAQYF. The CDR3, as DNA: TGCGCCAGCAGCTTGATTTTAAATTCAGATGCGCAGTATTTT.